Listed below are T cell receptor beta chains from one sample, sequenced in a study of response to subunit inactivated influenza vaccine. TCRdb analysed the RT-PCR reads with MiXCR anew, one entry per CDR3 protein. The repertoire holds about 500,000 distinct CDR3 sequences, with 10% to 15% as singletons. Material: PBMCs from blood, obtained about 40 days after vaccination. These receptors originate from a man aged 50-60 years who received an inactivated influenza vaccine. CDR3s include the opening cysteine and the closing phenylalanine or tryptophan. The order of the fields is J gene, V gene, CDR3 length, D gene, clone size, CDR3 protein, CDR3 DNA. D genes are given only for firm matches. For some rows the clone size is stated as once, few or many, or as a class when expanded; others skip it.

J: TRBJ2-5
V: TRBV6-5
length: 15
D: NA
size: many
CDR3: CASSYAAGTKETQYF
DNA: TGTGCCAGCAGTTACGCGGCTGGAACTAAAGAGACCCAGTACTTC

J: TRBJ2-2
V: TRBV4-1
length: 15
D: NA
size: few
CDR3: CASSVGAVITGELFF
DNA: TGCGCCAGCAGTGTCGGGGCCGTAATCACCGGGGAGCTGTTTTTT

J: TRBJ2-7
V: TRBV28
length: 13
D: NA
size: many
CDR3: CASSFSSSYEQYF
DNA: TGTGCCAGCAGTTTTTCCAGCTCCTACGAGCAGTACTTC

J: TRBJ2-7
V: TRBV3-1
length: 14
D: NA
size: NA
CDR3: CASSQFDRPYEQYF
DNA: TGTGCCAGCAGCCAATTCGACAGACCCTACGAGCAGTACTTC

J: TRBJ1-1
V: TRBV12-3/TRBV12-4
length: 13
D: NA
size: few
CDR3: CASTLGGGPEAFF
DNA: TGTGCCAGCACCCTCGGGGGGGGCCCTGAAGCTTTCTTT

J: TRBJ1-2
V: TRBV3-1
length: 16
D: NA
size: NA
CDR3: CASSPIRGGIGYGYTF
DNA: TGTGCCAGCAGCCCGATACGTGGGGGCATTGGCTATGGCTACACCTTC

J: TRBJ2-2
V: TRBV4-1
length: 14
D: NA
size: NA
CDR3: CASSQGNSPGELFF
DNA: TGCGCCAGCAGCCAAGGGAATTCCCCCGGGGAGCTGTTTTTT

J: TRBJ1-3
V: TRBV7-3
length: 18
D: NA
size: NA
CDR3: CASSCRFTRDYSGNTIYF
DNA: TGTGCCAGCAGTTGCCGATTTACAAGAGATTACTCTGGAAACACCATATATTTT

J: TRBJ1-1
V: TRBV6-1
length: 14
D: NA
size: few
CDR3: CASSRLQSYAEAFF
DNA: TGTGCCAGCAGTCGACTCCAATCGTACGCTGAAGCTTTCTTT

J: TRBJ2-1
V: TRBV10-3
length: 15
D: NA
size: many
CDR3: CAISEGREGHNEQFF
DNA: TGTGCCATCAGTGAGGGGAGAGAGGGGCACAATGAGCAGTTCTTC

J: TRBJ2-5
V: TRBV7-2
length: 16
D: TRBD2
size: few
CDR3: CASSLASGRGQETQYF
DNA: TGTGCCAGCAGCTTGGCTAGCGGGAGGGGTCAAGAGACCCAGTACTTC

J: TRBJ2-1
V: TRBV28
length: 16
D: TRBD2
size: NA
CDR3: CASSQTGTSGRDEQFF
DNA: TGTGCCAGCAGTCAGACCGGGACTAGCGGGAGGGATGAGCAGTTCTTC

J: TRBJ2-3
V: TRBV5-1
length: 15
D: NA
size: few
CDR3: CASSLPGLATDTQYF
DNA: TGCGCCAGCAGTTTACCGGGACTGGCCACAGATACGCAGTATTTT

J: TRBJ2-2
V: TRBV9
length: 16
D: TRBD2
size: few
CDR3: CASSEGLGSNTGELFF
DNA: TGTGCCAGCAGCGAAGGACTAGGGTCAAACACCGGGGAGCTGTTTTTT

J: TRBJ2-1
V: TRBV24-1
length: 16
D: NA
size: NA
CDR3: CATSDTLSGPYNEQFF
DNA: TGTGCCACCAGTGATACTCTAAGCGGGCCGTACAATGAGCAGTTCTTC

J: TRBJ2-3
V: TRBV24-1
length: 14
D: TRBD1
size: NA
CDR3: CATSDLDRGDTQYF
DNA: TGTGCCACCAGTGATTTGGACAGGGGAGATACGCAGTATTTT

J: TRBJ2-1
V: TRBV12-3/TRBV12-4
length: 13
D: NA
size: few
CDR3: CASSLALIGEQFF
DNA: TGTGCCAGCAGTTTAGCGCTTATAGGTGAGCAGTTCTTC

J: TRBJ2-3
V: TRBV9
length: 15
D: TRBD2
size: few
CDR3: CASSVVAGGTDTQYF
DNA: TGTGCCAGCAGCGTAGTGGCGGGAGGCACAGATACGCAGTATTTT

J: TRBJ2-4
V: TRBV7-2
length: 15
D: TRBD1
size: NA
CDR3: CASRNTGQNKNIQYF
DNA: TGTGCCAGCAGGAATACGGGACAGAACAAAAACATTCAGTACTTC

J: TRBJ2-4
V: TRBV3-1
length: 15
D: TRBD1
size: NA
CDR3: CASSHPTGVKNIQYF
DNA: TGTGCCAGCAGCCACCCGACAGGGGTAAAAAACATTCAGTACTTC

J: TRBJ2-7
V: TRBV24-1
length: 13
D: NA
size: many
CDR3: CATSDGGGYEQYF
DNA: TGTGCCACCAGTGATGGGGGCGGCTACGAGCAGTACTTC

J: TRBJ2-2
V: TRBV6-5
length: 17
D: NA
size: few
CDR3: CASSSFLAGLDTGELFF
DNA: TGTGCCAGCAGTTCCTTTCTGGCTGGCCTAGACACCGGGGAGCTGTTTTTT

J: TRBJ2-7
V: TRBV20-1
length: 15
D: NA
size: many
CDR3: CSARDQGPPSYEQYF
DNA: TGCAGTGCTAGAGATCAGGGTCCCCCCTCCTACGAGCAGTACTTC